What follows are 13 T cell receptor beta chains derived from one specimen sequenced in a study of shared clonotypes between healthy human individuals. Some clones are missing from TCRdb's copy, which holds only in-frame ones; the method was immunoSEQ multiplex PCR. The sample lists 2,500,000 or so clones; more than 85% were seen once. The sample comprised naive CD4+ T cells from PBMCs. Stated subset: CD45RA+ positively selected. The receptors were sampled from a man between 18 and 29 years old in good health. Some clones in this sample may be carry-over from other donors' samples.

The chain links TRBV4-1 to TRBJ1-2; no reliable D call. This CDR3 contains 14 residues. Germline CDR1 is MGHRA and CDR2 is YSYEKL. Trimming removed 4 bases at V and 8 bases at J, with 17 bases between. The CDR3 coding sequence is TGCGCCAGCAGCCCCAGAAACCGGGGTAACGGCTACACCTTC. It yields the protein CASSPRNRGNGYTF.

As to this clone: Additional DNA sequences in this sample encode the identical CDR3. The chain is built from TRBV5-4 and TRBJ2-7, with D perhaps given as TRBD1 or TRBD2 (5 bases each). The CDR3 sequence is 13 residues long. Deletions cut 5 bases from V and 5 bases from J, with 14 bases between. Germline assignment: CDR1 SGHNT and CDR2 YYREEE (reference sequence). As DNA, the CDR3 is TGTGCCAGCAGTCCGGGACCGGGACACGAGCAGTACTTC. Its protein is CASSPGPGHEQYF. The variable domain in full, completed from reference TRBV5-4 and TRBJ2-7, reads ETGVTQSPTHLIKTRGQQVTLRCSSQSGHNTVSWYQQALGQGPQFIFQYYREEENGRGNFPPRFSGLQFPNYSSELNVNALELDDSALYLCASSPGPGHEQYFGPGTRLTVT.

Remarks on this clone: The sample has other DNA sequences that encode this CDR3 too. The chain is built from TRBV5-1 and TRBJ2-5; 8 bases map to TRBD2. V gave up 2 bases and J gave up 5 bases; unmatched junction bases: 8. The V gene's germline CDR1 is SGHRS and CDR2 YFSETQ. The CDR3 totals 15 residues. CDR3: CASSLSGSGEETQYF. The CDR3 coding sequence is TGCGCCAGCAGCTTAAGCGGGAGCGGGGAGGAGACCCAGTACTTC. Looking up the rest from reference TRBV5-1 and TRBJ2-5 gives the full variable domain: KAGVTQTPRYLIKTRGQQVTLSCSPISGHRSVSWYQQTPGQGLQFLFEYFSETQRNKGNFPGRFSGRQFSNSRSEMNVSTLELGDSALYLCASSLSGSGEETQYFGPGTRLLVL.

The chain employs TRBV29-1 and TRBJ1-4, with D hard to call. Germline-derived CDR1 and CDR2 are SQVTM and ANQGSEA. Trimming stripped 5 bases from V and 4 bases from J, with 8 bases between. The CDR3 totals 12 residues. The chain's CDR3 is CSVLTVNEKLFF. The CDR3 DNA reads as TGCAGCGTTTTGACTGTTAATGAAAAACTGTTTTTT.

Notes on this clone: One junction end does not reproduce the germline sequence, and a read error may be involved. The chain has TRBV6-1 and TRBJ1-4; D unresolved. Germline V CDR1 and CDR2: MNHNS, SASEGT. The CDR3 consists of 17 residues. The DNA for the CDR3 is TGTGCCAGCAGTGAAGGCCTAGTTGCGATCCCGAATGGAAAACTGTTTTTT. It codes for CASSEGLVAIPNGKLFF.

The J gene is TRBJ2-1, the V gene TRBV19, with 12 bases lining up with TRBD2. V lost 5 bases and J lost 8; bases outside the gene matches: 7. Germline assignment: CDR1 LNHDA and CDR2 SQIVND (reference sequence). This CDR3 comprises 15 residues. This chain's CDR3 is CASSLTSGRSDEQFF. The DNA of the CDR3 is TGTGCCAGTAGTCTTACTAGCGGGAGGTCGGATGAGCAGTTCTTC.

The CDR3 region is CASSHPGGNLGQPQHF. DNA of the CDR3: TGCGCCAGCAGCCATCCCGGCGGTAACCTAGGGCAGCCCCAGCATTTT. The rearrangement joins TRBV4-1 to TRBJ1-5; D is ambiguous. Trimming cost V 3 bases and J 7 bases, with 19 bases left between them. The germline V gene has CDR1 MGHRA and CDR2 YSYEKL. The CDR3 contains 16 residues.

This clone was counted a single time. The genes are TRBV27 and TRBJ1-1; 7 bases fit TRBD1. The V gene's germline CDR1 is MNHEY and CDR2 SMNVEV (reference sequence). The CDR3 consists of 20 residues. After removal of 3 bases from V and 1 base from J, the junction contained 20 bases not matched to a gene. CDR3 protein: CASSFRGPWTGEAWNTEAFF. Written as DNA, the CDR3 is TGTGCCAGCAGTTTCCGTGGACCATGGACAGGAGAGGCATGGAACACTGAAGCTTTCTTT.

The CDR3 bases are TGTGCCAGCTCCGGACAGGGTCGCACCTACGAGCAGTACTTC. Amino acids: CASSGQGRTYEQYF. The chain joins TRBV18 to TRBJ2-7; 8 bases fit TRBD1. The CDR3 is 14 amino acids. V lost 6 bases, J lost 2 bases, and 6 bases stayed unmatched. Germline-derived CDR1 and CDR2 are KGHSH and LQKENI.

V usage is TRBV6-5 and J usage is TRBJ1-4; 9 bases line up with TRBD1. V was clipped by 2 bases and J by 6 bases; unmatched bases: 7. The CDR3 is 16 amino acids. Germline V gives CDR1 MNHEY, CDR2 SVGAGI. The CDR3 DNA is TGTGCCAGCAGTTACACCTCCGGGACAGGGTATGAAAAACTGTTTTTT. It is translated as CASSYTSGTGYEKLFF.

CDR3 amino acids: CAITKEQGYEQYF. For the CDR3, the DNA is TGTGCCATCACCAAAGAACAGGGCTACGAGCAGTACTTC. The chain combines TRBV10-3 with TRBJ2-7, with D perhaps matching TRBD1 (6 bases). This CDR3 comprises 13 residues. Trimming stripped 7 bases from V and 3 bases from J, with 13 bases between. Germline CDR1 and CDR2: ENHRY and SYGVKD.

The V call is TRBV5-1, the J call TRBJ2-4; 13 bases agree with TRBD2. The length of the CDR3 is 15 residues. The trim removed 0 bases at V and 6 bases at J, leaving 0 bases unmatched. CDR1 is SGHRS, CDR2 YFSETQ, per germline. The CDR3 loop reads CASSLGTSGGNIQYF. The CDR3 nucleotides read TGCGCCAGCAGCTTGGGGACTAGCGGGGGAAACATTCAGTACTTC.

The chain has TRBV29-1 and TRBJ1-1; a possible D gene is TRBD1 (5 bases). The CDR3 contains 11 residues. Trimming took off 5 bases at V and 8 bases at J, with 12 bases between the two ends. Looked up from germline, CDR1 is SQVTM and CDR2 is ANQGSEA. The CDR3 sequence: CSVTGAFEAFF. CDR3 bases: TGCAGCGTTACAGGAGCTTTCGAAGCTTTCTTT.